This T cell receptor (beta chain) was found in a study of cytomegalovirus exposure and HLA in healthy donors. The CDR3 spans 18 residues. In the PCR, 60 Vbeta and 13 Jbeta primers were used. The method was immunoSEQ multiplex PCR; TCRdb's version includes in-frame clones alone and lacks a portion of them. The repertoire has some 120,000 clones, 55% to 75% of them found once; the top ten carry 8.5% to 9.5%. The V gene is TRBV21-1, the J gene TRBJ1-2; TRBD1, as called in the table, went unchecked against the DNA. TRBV21-1 is listed as a pseudogene. The TCR sequence derives from a man under 40 in good health and CMV-seropositive. The sample taken for sequencing was PBMCs. Here the CDR3 DNA reads TGTGCCAGCAGCGCCCTGACAGGGAGGTTGACTAGGGGCTATGGCTACACCTTC. This codes for CASSALTGRLTRGYGYTF.